This entry lists 27 T cell receptor beta chains sequenced from one sample in a study of cytomegalovirus exposure and HLA in healthy donors. It was with 60 Vbeta and 13 Jbeta primers that the PCR ran. Libraries were prepared by immunoSEQ multiplex PCR; TCRdb keeps only in-frame clonotypes and omits some of them. The table shows 150,000 to 200,000 clones, with roughly 87% occurring only once. Sequencing was performed on PBMCs. Receptors were obtained from a boy aged 2 to 10 in good health and CMV-seronegative.

The chain uses TRBV5-1 and TRBJ2-3, with D hard to call. In germline, CDR1 is SGHRS, CDR2 YFSETQ. The CDR3 consists of 13 residues. The V and J ends lost 4 bases and 6 bases respectively, with 12 bases between them. CDR3 loop: CASSRDSSDTQYF. DNA of the CDR3: TGCGCCAGCAGCCGAGACTCGTCCGATACGCAGTATTTT.

The V gene is TRBV10-3, the J gene TRBJ2-3, with TRBD1 matching 9 bases. V trimming: 6 bases; J trimming: 3 bases; junction bases outside the gene matches: 4. The germline gives CDR1 ENHRY, CDR2 SYGVKD. The CDR3 loop spans 14 amino acids. For the CDR3, the DNA is TGTGCCATCAGGCACAGGGGGCTGACAGATACGCAGTATTTT. Translated, it gives CAIRHRGLTDTQYF.

CDR3 bases: TGTGCCAGCAGCCCCGTGGGGGGGATCAATCAGCCCCAGCATTTT. Encoded protein: CASSPVGGINQPQHF. The chain uses TRBV28 and TRBJ1-5; tentative D call: TRBD1 (5 bases). The ends were cut back, 6 bases at V and 3 bases at J, with 15 bases in the middle. Looked up from germline, CDR1 is MDHEN and CDR2 is SYDVKM. The CDR3 extends over 15 amino acids.

This chain's CDR3 is CASRMGQGSNEKLFF. The CDR3 nucleotides are TGTGCCAGCAGGATGGGGCAGGGGTCAAATGAAAAACTGTTTTTT. The chain links TRBV2 to TRBJ1-4; tentatively, D is TRBD1 (6 bases). This CDR3 comprises 15 residues. Germline V CDR1 and CDR2: SNHLY, FYNNEI. Trimming stripped 6 bases from V and 5 bases from J, with 16 bases between.

The chain has TRBV28 and TRBJ2-5; tentatively, D is TRBD2 (6 bases). CDR1 MDHEN and CDR2 SYDVKM come from the germline V gene. Trimming took off 8 bases at V and 4 bases at J, with 14 bases between the two ends. The CDR3 covers 13 residues. The CDR3 DNA is TGTGCCAGCCGTGGGGTGGGAGGAGAGACCCAGTACTTC. Its protein is CASRGVGGETQYF.

The rearrangement joins TRBV19 to TRBJ2-3; 13 positions agree with TRBD2. This CDR3 comprises 14 residues. The junction had 7 bases not matched to a gene; V was cut back by 6 bases and J by 10 bases. CDR1 and CDR2 from the germline V gene are LNHDA and SQIVND (reference sequence). The CDR3 coding sequence is TGTGCCAGTAGACTAGCGGGAGGGCCCCCCGCGCAGTATTTT. Translating it yields CASRLAGGPPAQYF. The full variable domain, its missing parts supplied by reference TRBV19 and TRBJ2-3, is DGGITQSPKYLFRKEGQNVTLSCEQNLNHDAMYWYRQDPGQGLRLIYYSQIVNDFQKGDIAEGYSVSREKKESFPLTVTSAQKNPTAFYLCASRLAGGPPAQYFGPGTRLTVL.

This chain connects TRBV28 to TRBJ2-1; 8 bases fit TRBD2. In germline, CDR1 is MDHEN, CDR2 SYDVKM. J was trimmed by 6 bases and V by 5 bases; bases with no gene match: 9. The CDR3 has 15 amino acids. The CDR3 region has the DNA TGTGCCAGCAGTCCCCCGGGGGGGCTAGGCAATGAGCAGTTCTTC. This codes for CASSPPGGLGNEQFF.

The chain recombines TRBV7-8 with TRBJ2-5; 8 bases match TRBD2. The V segment lost 5 bases and the J segment 5 bases; nucleotides outside the gene matches: 13. CDR1 and CDR2 from the germline V gene are SGHVS and FQNEAQ. The CDR3 is made up of 16 amino acids. The CDR3 reads CASSPPGAGAGETQYF. The CDR3 DNA is TGTGCCAGCAGCCCCCCTGGAGCGGGGGCCGGGGAGACCCAGTACTTC.

The CDR3 DNA reads as TGTGCCTGCGTGTCGGGCGCGGGGTACGAGCAGTACTTC. As protein: CACVSGAGYEQYF. The chain uses TRBV30 and TRBJ2-7; a weak D match, TRBD2 (6 bases). Germline V gene data show CDR1 as GTSNPN and CDR2 as SVGIG (reference sequence). With 6 bases removed from V and 4 bases from J, the gap between germline ends came to 16 bases. This CDR3 is 13 amino acids long. The complete variable domain, with remaining parts taken from reference TRBV30 and TRBJ2-7, reads SQTIHQWPATLVQPVGSPLSLECTVEGTSNPNLYWYRQAAGRGLQLLFYSVGIGQISSEVPQNLSASRPQDRQFILSSKKLLLSDSGFYLCACVSGAGYEQYFGPGTRLTVT.

This clone was observed a single time. V and J are TRBV5-4 and TRBJ2-1, with 7 bases that match TRBD1. CDR1 and CDR2 (germline): SGHNT, YYREEE (reference sequence). Losses at the gene ends were 2 bases for V and 9 bases for J; bases not matched to a gene: 11. The length of the CDR3 is 15 residues. In nucleotides, the CDR3 is TGTGCCAGCAGCTTTATCTCCGACAGGGCGGGTGAGCAGTTCTTC. Its translation is CASSFISDRAGEQFF.

As DNA, the CDR3 is TGTGCCAGTAGTATCAGGACTAGCGGGGCACGCACCGGGGAGCTGTTTTTT. This gives the protein CASSIRTSGARTGELFF. V is TRBV19 and J is TRBJ2-2; the match to TRBD2 covers 12 bases. Germline values: CDR1 LNHDA, CDR2 SQIVND (reference sequence). After removal of 3 bases from V and 4 bases from J, the junction contained 6 bases not matched to a gene. The CDR3 consists of 17 residues.

The chain joins TRBV5-1 to TRBJ1-2, with 8 bases matching TRBD1. Germline trimming cut 2 bases from V and 3 bases from J; bases unmatched to any gene: 3. Germline CDR1 is SGHRS and CDR2 is YFSETQ. CDR3 length equals 14 residues. The CDR3 spells CASSLGQGDYGYTF. The CDR3 region has the DNA TGCGCCAGCAGCTTAGGACAGGGCGACTATGGCTACACCTTC.

The chain links TRBV5-1 to TRBJ1-2; no reliable D call. V was clipped by 1 base and J by 8 bases, with 15 bases between them. The CDR3 extends over 14 amino acids. Looked up from germline, CDR1 is SGHRS and CDR2 is YFSETQ. The CDR3 DNA reads as TGCGCCAGCAGCTTGATGAACACTAAAGACGGCTACACCTTC. This sequence encodes CASSLMNTKDGYTF.

This chain links TRBV19 with TRBJ1-5; 7 bases align to TRBD1. With 5 bases clipped from V and 0 bases from J, the junction kept 4 bases outside the gene matches. This CDR3 contains 15 residues. Germline V gene lookup returns CDR1 LNHDA and CDR2 SQIVND (reference sequence). The CDR3 bases are TGTGCCAGTAGTTGGACAGGCACTAGCAATCAGCCCCAGCATTTT. This encodes CASSWTGTSNQPQHF.

Comments on this clone: At one end the junction does not follow the germline gene, possibly because of a read error. The V gene is TRBV18, the J gene TRBJ2-7; TRBD2 aligns across 8 bases. This CDR3 spans 14 amino acids. Germline lookup yields CDR1 KGHSH and CDR2 LQKENI. CDR3 in amino acids: CASSTKAGAFMKNF. CDR3 nucleotides: TGTGCCAGCTCAACCAAAGCGGGGGCCTTTATGAAGAACTTC.

This sequence joins TRBV19 and TRBJ2-2; 7 bases are shared with TRBD1. This CDR3 spans 14 amino acids. Per the germline V gene, CDR1 is LNHDA and CDR2 is SQIVND (reference sequence). J lost 4 bases, V lost 4 bases, and 3 bases had no gene match. For the CDR3, the DNA is TGTGCCAGTAGTACGGGACAGCGCACCGGGGAGCTGTTTTTT. It codes for CASSTGQRTGELFF. Full variable domain (missing parts from reference TRBV19 and TRBJ2-2): DGGITQSPKYLFRKEGQNVTLSCEQNLNHDAMYWYRQDPGQGLRLIYYSQIVNDFQKGDIAEGYSVSREKKESFPLTVTSAQKNPTAFYLCASSTGQRTGELFFGEGSRLTVL.

The chain employs TRBV6-5 and TRBJ1-4; 8 nucleotides line up with TRBD1. The CDR3 totals 15 residues. The V and J ends lost 0 bases and 6 bases, in that order; junction bases with no gene match: 3. Germline loops: CDR1 MNHEY, CDR2 SVGAGI. The CDR3 here is CASSYSQGAHEKLFF. The CDR3 DNA reads TGTGCCAGCAGTTACTCCCAGGGGGCGCATGAAAAACTGTTTTTT.

This clone is a singleton in its sample. This same CDR3 is encoded by further DNA sequences in the sample. V usage is TRBV25-1 and J usage is TRBJ2-4; D remains ambiguous. In germline, CDR1 is MGHDK, CDR2 SYGVNS. This CDR3 is built from 11 residues. V lost 1 base, J lost 7 bases, and 2 bases lay in between. This chain's CDR3 is CASSESNIQYF. The CDR3 DNA reads as TGTGCCAGCAGTGAATCTAACATTCAGTACTTC.

The chain couples TRBV5-1 to TRBJ1-1, with TRBD1 matching over 9 bases. The germline CDR1 and CDR2 sequences are SGHRS and YFSETQ. The CDR3 is 15 amino acids. V gave up 0 bases and J gave up 2 bases; unmatched junction bases: 2. CDR3 residues: CASSLVGQGNTEAFF. The CDR3 DNA reads as TGCGCCAGCAGCTTGGTGGGACAGGGAAACACTGAAGCTTTCTTT.

The chain recombines TRBV29-1 with TRBJ2-1, with D tentatively TRBD2 (6 bases). Germline V gene data show CDR1 as SQVTM and CDR2 as ANQGSEA. The CDR3 is 14 amino acids. Trimming stripped 7 bases from V and 6 bases from J, with 19 bases between. CDR3: CSANPTSRINEQFF. DNA of the CDR3: TGCAGCGCCAACCCGACTAGTAGGATCAATGAGCAGTTCTTC.

J is TRBJ2-1 and V is TRBV11-2, with D hard to call. The CDR3 is 14 amino acids. V was pared by 1 base and J by 9 bases, with 13 bases between. The germline CDR1 and CDR2 sequences are SGHAT and FQNNGV. The CDR3 region has the DNA TGTGCCAGCAGCTTAGGCCTAGGTGTTCCTGAGCAGTTCTTC. Amino acids: CASSLGLGVPEQFF.

The rearrangement joins TRBV6-5 to TRBJ2-3, with a possible D match to TRBD2 (5 bases). This CDR3 has 16 residues. V lost 0 bases to trimming and J lost 6 bases, with 16 bases between them. CDR1 is MNHEY, CDR2 SVGAGI, per germline. This chain's CDR3 is CASSYSTTSWLDTQYF. The CDR3 DNA is TGTGCCAGCAGTTACTCTACCACTAGTTGGCTTGATACGCAGTATTTT.

The chain links TRBV7-2 to TRBJ2-7; 8 bases align to TRBD2. J lost 1 base, V lost 10 bases, and 6 bases had no gene match. The CDR3 extends over 13 amino acids. Per the germline V gene, CDR1 is SGHTA and CDR2 is FQGNSA. For the CDR3, the DNA is TGTGCCACCTCAGCGGGGGAATCCTACGAGCAGTACTTC. The encoded protein is CATSAGESYEQYF.

The V gene is TRBV18, the J gene TRBJ2-5; a possible D gene is TRBD1 (6 bases). This CDR3 is 16 amino acids long. The ends were cut back, 5 bases at V and 1 base at J, with 17 bases in the middle. In germline, CDR1 is KGHSH, CDR2 LQKENI. The CDR3 is CASSTQSTGIQETQYF. CDR3 in DNA: TGTGCCAGCTCAACGCAGTCGACAGGTATCCAAGAGACCCAGTACTTC.

The rearrangement joins TRBV28 to TRBJ1-5, with 11 bases matching TRBD1. Trimming at V came to 6 bases and at J to 6 bases, leaving 7 bases not matched to a gene. The germline CDR1 and CDR2 sequences are MDHEN and SYDVKM. This CDR3 has 15 residues. The CDR3 DNA is TGTGCCAGCAGCCACGGACAGGGGGCCGTTCAGCCCCAGCATTTT. Protein product: CASSHGQGAVQPQHF.

This clone was picked up one time. V gene TRBV5-1 combines with J gene TRBJ2-1; 14 bases match TRBD2. The CDR3 runs 15 residues. V lost 5 bases, J lost 8 bases, and 6 bases stayed unmatched. Germline V gene data show CDR1 as SGHRS and CDR2 as YFSETQ. The CDR3 spells CASRGTSGSQYEQFF. The CDR3 DNA reads TGCGCCAGCAGGGGGACTAGCGGGAGTCAGTATGAGCAGTTCTTC.

V usage is TRBV27 and J usage is TRBJ2-7; TRBD2 aligns across 13 bases. Losses at the gene ends were 5 bases for V and 2 bases for J; bases not matched to a gene: 6. Germline V lookup: CDR1 MNHEY, CDR2 SMNVEV (reference sequence). There are 16 residues in the CDR3. This CDR3 is CASSDVLAGGTYEQYF. The CDR3 region has the DNA TGTGCCAGCAGTGACGTACTAGCGGGGGGGACCTACGAGCAGTACTTC.